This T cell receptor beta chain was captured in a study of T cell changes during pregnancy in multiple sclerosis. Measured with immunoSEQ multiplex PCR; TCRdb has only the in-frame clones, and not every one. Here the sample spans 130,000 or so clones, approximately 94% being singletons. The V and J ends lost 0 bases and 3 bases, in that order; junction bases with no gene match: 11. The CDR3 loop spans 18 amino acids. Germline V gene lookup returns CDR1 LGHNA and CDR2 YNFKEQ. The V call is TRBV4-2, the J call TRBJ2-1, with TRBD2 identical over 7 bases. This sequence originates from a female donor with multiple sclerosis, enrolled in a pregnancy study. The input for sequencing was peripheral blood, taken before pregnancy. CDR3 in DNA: TGTGCCAGCAGCCAAGACCCCCAGGGCGGGAGCGGCTACAATGAGCAGTTCTTC. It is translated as CASSQDPQGGSGYNEQFF.